This T cell receptor beta chain derives from a study of neoadjuvant nivolumab and ipilimumab in lung cancer. General observations from the study: From pretherapy to surgery, tumor richness and clonality rose with dual therapy.

CDR1 is MNHEY, CDR2 SVGAGI, per germline. With 5 bases removed from V and 1 base from J, the gap between germline ends came to 5 bases. This CDR3 is built from 12 residues. On this clone: The antigen is unknown.

Some clones are missing from TCRdb's copy, which holds only in-frame ones; the method was immunoSEQ multiplex PCR. The profile covers fewer than 30,000 clones, with roughly four fifths appearing a single time and about 8.1% taken by the ten largest. This clonotype was obtained from an adult with non-small cell lung cancer. This chain links TRBV6-5 with TRBJ1-1, with D perhaps TRBD1 (5 bases). Source: tumor tissue, taken after neoadjuvant nivolumab, alone or with ipilimumab, at or shortly before surgery. CDR3 DNA: TGTGCCAGCAGTCAGGGGAACACTGAAGCTTTCTTT. It encodes CASSQGNTEAFF.